This is a list of T cell receptor beta chains from one sample in a study of T cell responses to AZD1222 COVID-19 vaccine. Sequenced by immunoSEQ multiplex PCR; TCRdb stores in-frame clones only, minus some. The profile shows approximately 140,000 clones, approximately 88% of them singletons. The sample in question was peripheral blood, obtained on day 0 of AZD1222 vaccination. These receptors all stem from an adult in good health. The CDR3 runs from the conserved cysteine through the conserved F or W. A D gene is named only where the DNA matches it firmly. The size field is filled for only some rows; it gives once, few, many or a size class.

>TRBJ1-2|TRBV19|NA|NA
CASSEDRRAYGYTF
TGTGCCAGTAGTGAGGACAGACGGGCGTATGGCTACACCTTC
>TRBJ2-2|TRBV6-5|NA|NA
CASSYSGARFTGELFF
TGTGCCAGCAGTTACTCTGGGGCGAGATTCACCGGGGAGCTGTTTTTT
>TRBJ1-3|TRBV18|NA|NA
CASSPQGVSGNTIYF
TGTGCCAGCTCACCACAGGGGGTCTCTGGAAACACCATATATTTT
>TRBJ1-4|TRBV18|NA|TRBD1
CASSQDRSYEKLFF
TGTGCCAGCTCACAGGACAGGTCTTATGAAAAACTGTTTTTT
>TRBJ2-7|TRBV6-2/TRBV6-3|NA|NA
CASSYGRSSYEQYF
TGTGCCAGCAGTTACGGCAGGAGCTCCTACGAGCAGTACTTC
>TRBJ1-2|TRBV6-5|NA|NA
CASSYRLGDPNYGYTF
TGTGCCAGCAGTTACCGGTTGGGGGATCCTAACTATGGCTACACCTTC
>TRBJ1-1|TRBV7-3|NA|TRBD1
CASSLYGTGNTEAFF
TGTGCCAGCAGCCTCTACGGGACAGGGAACACTGAAGCTTTCTTT
>TRBJ1-2|TRBV10-3|NA|TRBD1
CAIRGTGDYGYTF
TGTGCCATCAGGGGGACAGGGGACTATGGCTACACCTTC
>TRBJ2-7|TRBV9|NA|NA
CASGSNYEQYF
TGTGCCAGCGGGTCCAACTACGAGCAGTACTTC
>TRBJ2-2|TRBV27|NA|TRBD1
CASSPGGRNTGELFF
TGTGCCAGCAGCCCAGGGGGCAGGAACACCGGGGAGCTGTTTTTT
>TRBJ1-6|TRBV12-5|NA|NA
CASGLAPNSAGDNSPLHF
TGTGCTAGTGGTTTGGCGCCTAACTCGGCAGGGGATAATTCACCCCTCCACTTT
>TRBJ2-6|TRBV19|NA|TRBD1
CASSPPTGAGANVLTF
TGTGCCAGTAGTCCGCCGACAGGGGCTGGGGCCAACGTCCTGACTTTC
>TRBJ2-2|TRBV6-6|once|TRBD2
CAGSYSAGGHSGELFF
TGTGCCGGCAGTTACTCGGCGGGGGGGCACTCCGGGGAGCTGTTTTTT
>TRBJ1-5|TRBV15|once|NA
CATSRLQGGGQPQHF
TGTGCCACCAGCAGATTACAGGGAGGGGGTCAGCCCCAGCATTTT
>TRBJ1-5|TRBV25-1|few|NA
CASSGPDNHSNQPQHF
TGTGCCAGCAGCGGCCCGGACAATCATAGCAATCAGCCCCAGCATTTT
>TRBJ2-1|TRBV24-1|NA|NA
CATSASREDRRFF
TGTGCCACCAGTGCCTCTCGGGAGGACAGACGGTTCTTC
>TRBJ1-5|TRBV6-5|NA|TRBD1
CASSTGTADNQPQHF
TGTGCCAGCAGTACTGGGACAGCAGACAATCAGCCCCAGCATTTT
>TRBJ1-2|TRBV18|NA|NA
CASSPGLKVLSGYTF
TGTGCCAGCTCACCAGGGCTGAAGGTCTTGAGCGGCTACACCTTC
>TRBJ2-3|TRBV7-9|once|TRBD2
CASSSGASGGPSTDTQYF
TGTGCCAGCAGCTCCGGGGCTAGCGGGGGGCCTAGCACAGATACGCAGTATTTT
>TRBJ1-1|TRBV19|NA|NA
CASSKGGYDTEAFF
TGTGCCAGTAGTAAAGGGGGGTATGACACTGAAGCTTTCTTT
>TRBJ1-5|TRBV12-3/TRBV12-4|NA|NA
CASSLLGNQPQHF
TGTGCCAGCAGCCTACTTGGCAATCAGCCCCAGCATTTT
>TRBJ1-1|TRBV7-9|NA|NA
CASSLRGALTEAFF
TGTGCCAGCAGCTTACGGGGGGCGCTTACTGAAGCTTTCTTT
>TRBJ2-5|TRBV4-1|NA|TRBD1
CASSPRDSPMGETQYF
TGCGCCAGCAGCCCTCGGGACAGTCCCATGGGGGAGACCCAGTACTTC
>TRBJ1-4|TRBV19|NA|NA
CASTLGGAHGPEKLFF
TGTGCCAGTACCCTGGGGGGGGCTCATGGGCCTGAAAAACTGTTTTTT
>TRBJ1-6|TRBV7-2|NA|TRBD1
CASSLIGTGGSPLHF
TGTGCCAGCAGCTTAATTGGGACAGGGGGCTCACCCCTCCACTTT
>TRBJ2-1|TRBV10-3|NA|TRBD2
CAISPGGSYNEQFF
TGTGCCATCAGCCCGGGGGGCTCCTACAATGAGCAGTTCTTC
>TRBJ1-2|TRBV19|NA|NA
CASSWIGGYTF
TGTGCCAGTAGCTGGATAGGTGGCTACACCTTC
>TRBJ2-7|TRBV7-2|NA|NA
CASSPLNSRAYEQYF
TGTGCCAGTAGCCCCCTCAACAGTAGGGCCTACGAGCAGTACTTC
>TRBJ2-1|TRBV19|NA|NA
CASSLGRGGDEQFF
TGTGCCAGTAGTCTGGGCAGGGGTGGAGATGAGCAGTTCTTC
>TRBJ2-2|TRBV6-2/TRBV6-3|once|TRBD1
CASSAHRGPTGELFF
TGTGCCAGCAGTGCTCACAGGGGGCCCACCGGGGAGCTGTTTTTT
>TRBJ1-6|TRBV10-3|many|NA
CAIGQPSSPPSPLHF
TGTGCCATCGGACAGCCGAGTAGTCCCCCTTCACCCCTCCACTTT
>TRBJ2-7|TRBV11-2|once|TRBD2
CASSLGTSGTYEQYF
TGTGCCAGCAGCTTAGGGACTAGCGGAACCTACGAGCAGTACTTC
>TRBJ2-1|TRBV14|NA|NA
CASSQVWRAGRNEQFF
TGTGCCAGCAGCCAAGTTTGGAGGGCAGGACGCAATGAGCAGTTCTTC
>TRBJ1-4|TRBV30|NA|NA
CAWGGTKGEKLFF
TGTGCCTGGGGCGGGACAAAGGGTGAAAAACTGTTTTTT
>TRBJ2-1|TRBV13|NA|TRBD2
CASSLRLAGEQFF
TGTGCCAGCAGCCTCCGACTAGCGGGTGAGCAGTTCTTC
>TRBJ2-1|TRBV28|NA|NA
CASSSQGGAYNEQFF
TGTGCCAGCAGTTCCCAGGGTGGAGCCTACAATGAGCAGTTCTTC
>TRBJ2-7|TRBV7-3|NA|TRBD2
CASSPTLGGEQYF
TGTGCCAGCAGCCCCACCTTGGGGGGGGAGCAGTACTTC
>TRBJ2-7|TRBV7-2|few|NA
CASSLEGEEEQYF
TGTGCCAGCAGCTTAGAAGGGGAGGAAGAGCAGTACTTC
>TRBJ1-4|TRBV30|NA|TRBD1
CAWGRTGSNEKLFF
TGTGCCTGGGGGAGGACAGGGAGTAATGAAAAACTGTTTTTT
>TRBJ2-7|TRBV6-2/TRBV6-3|NA|TRBD1
CASSFGTAKPSYEQYF
TGTGCCAGCAGTTTCGGGACAGCTAAACCATCCTACGAGCAGTACTTC
>TRBJ1-5|TRBV28|once|NA
CASSLSRVGGRQPQHF
TGTGCCAGCAGTTTATCCCGGGTGGGGGGTCGTCAGCCCCAGCATTTT
>TRBJ1-3|TRBV14|NA|NA
CASSQGRGAGNTIYF
TGTGCCAGCAGCCAGGGGCGGGGAGCTGGAAACACCATATATTTT
>TRBJ1-6|TRBV4-2|NA|NA
CASSQGGAADNSPLHF
TGTGCCAGCAGCCAAGGGGGGGCGGCAGATAATTCACCCCTCCACTTT
>TRBJ1-6|TRBV27|NA|NA
CASSPLTGRSPLHF
TGTGCCAGCAGTCCACTGACAGGACGGTCACCCCTCCACTTT
>TRBJ2-2|TRBV7-3|NA|TRBD1
CASSLRQGPSTGELFF
TGTGCCAGCAGCCTCAGACAGGGCCCCTCCACCGGGGAGCTGTTTTTT
>TRBJ1-4|TRBV7-9|NA|NA
CASSLGAGRSEKLFF
TGTGCCAGCAGCTTAGGGGCCGGTCGAAGCGAAAAACTGTTTTTT
>TRBJ1-4|TRBV4-2|once|NA
CASSQGAGAAEKLFF
TGTGCCAGCAGCCAAGGGGCAGGGGCGGCTGAAAAACTGTTTTTT
>TRBJ2-2|TRBV2|NA|NA
CASSEVGNTGELFF
TGTGCCAGCAGTGAAGTAGGGAACACCGGGGAGCTGTTTTTT
>TRBJ2-3|TRBV2|NA|NA
CASSGYRARSTDTQYF
TGTGCCAGCAGTGGTTACAGGGCGAGGAGCACAGATACGCAGTATTTT
>TRBJ1-1|TRBV27|NA|NA
CASRLGTNTEAFF
TGTGCCAGCAGGTTAGGGACGAACACTGAAGCTTTCTTT
>TRBJ1-5|TRBV7-2|NA|NA
CASSLSQVNQPQHF
TGTGCCAGCAGCTTATCACAGGTCAATCAGCCCCAGCATTTT
>TRBJ1-1|TRBV5-1|NA|TRBD1
CASSPGQGLMNTEAFF
TGCGCCAGCAGCCCCGGACAGGGCCTGATGAACACTGAAGCTTTCTTT
>TRBJ2-4|TRBV2|NA|NA
CASSERSLAKNIQYF
TGTGCCAGCAGTGAACGTTCGCTAGCCAAAAACATTCAGTACTTC